Following are 19 T cell receptor beta chains from one sample sequenced in a study of blood T cell repertoires in COVID-19. The data were produced by immunoSEQ multiplex PCR, yet TCRdb's version contains in-frame clones alone and is incomplete. The profile covers 250,000 to 350,000 clones, with 75% to 90% appearing a single time and roughly 2.1% taken by the ten largest. Sequenced: peripheral blood. The receptors here all came from a man aged 18 to 29 with active or convalescent COVID-19.

The CDR3, as DNA: TGTGCCAGCAGCATACAGGGGGCTGGAGGCTACACCTTC. This codes for CASSIQGAGGYTF. The chain carries TRBV2 and TRBJ1-2, with 9 bases lining up with TRBD1. V gave up 6 bases and J gave up 8 bases; unmatched junction bases: 7. Germline-derived CDR1 and CDR2 are SNHLY and FYNNEI. This CDR3 contains 13 residues.

V is TRBV7-6 and J is TRBJ1-3; TRBD1 matches at 8 bases. Germline loops: CDR1 SGHVS, CDR2 FNYEAQ. V was clipped by 5 bases and J by 2 bases; unmatched bases: 8. The CDR3 runs 16 residues. The CDR3 nucleotides read TGTGCCAGCAGCCCCACAACAGGGGGGGCTGGAAACACCATATATTTT. Protein sequence: CASSPTTGGAGNTIYF.

The chain combines TRBV29-1 with TRBJ2-3; TRBD2 is a possible D gene (5 bases). The length of the CDR3 is 14 residues. The V end lost 0 bases, the J end lost 10 bases, and 17 bases lay between the germline ends. CDR1 is SQVTM and CDR2 is ANQGSEA in the germline V gene. In DNA form, the CDR3 reads TGCAGCGTTGAAGATCTGGTATATGGGAGTTCGCAGTATTTT. Its translation: CSVEDLVYGSSQYF.

The chain joins TRBV5-1 to TRBJ2-1, with D possibly TRBD2 on 5 matching bases. The CDR3 is 13 amino acids. Germline V gives CDR1 SGHRS, CDR2 YFSETQ. Deletions cut 1 base from V and 4 bases from J, with 6 bases between. The CDR3 sequence: CASSLRGYNEQFF. The CDR3 DNA reads as TGCGCCAGCAGCTTGCGGGGTTACAATGAGCAGTTCTTC.

The chain joins TRBV4-1 to TRBJ2-3; D uncertain. Germline V gene data show CDR1 as MGHRA and CDR2 as YSYEKL. Trimming stripped 2 bases from V and 6 bases from J, with 6 bases between. This CDR3 spans 12 amino acids. Here the CDR3 DNA reads TGCGCCAGCAGCCAAATCGCGGATACGCAGTATTTT. Protein: CASSQIADTQYF.

This clone was recorded a few times. CDR3 bases: TGTGCCAGCAGCCAAGCTCTAGCGGGATACAATGAGCAGTTCTTC. This codes for CASSQALAGYNEQFF. V is TRBV3-1 (or the pseudogene TRBV3-2) and J is TRBJ2-1, with 9 bases that match TRBD2. Germline CDR1 is LGHDT and CDR2 is YNNKEL (reference sequence). CDR3 length equals 15 residues. V trimming: 1 base; J trimming: 4 bases; junction bases outside the gene matches: 2.

The genes are TRBV6-5 and TRBJ2-7, with 9 bases fitting TRBD1. Trimming cost V 7 bases and J 3 bases; bases outside gene matches: 7. Germline V lookup: CDR1 MNHEY, CDR2 SVGAGI. This CDR3 has 14 amino acids. CDR3 nucleotide sequence: TGTGCCAGCATCCTGGGACAGGGTCTCTACGAGCAGTACTTC. This translates into CASILGQGLYEQYF.

This chain connects TRBV27 to TRBJ1-5; TRBD1 agrees at 7 bases. Germline V gives CDR1 MNHEY, CDR2 SMNVEV (reference sequence). This CDR3 has 15 amino acids. After removal of 3 bases from V and 2 bases from J, the junction contained 4 bases not matched to a gene. For the CDR3, the DNA is TGTGCCAGCAGTTTTGAGGGGGCTGGCAATCAGCCCCAGCATTTT. Its translation is CASSFEGAGNQPQHF.

The chain combines TRBV5-1 with TRBJ2-3; D not certain. The germline V gene encodes CDR1 SGHRS and CDR2 YFSETQ. V lost 0 bases, J lost 3 bases, and 11 bases lay in between. The CDR3 is made up of 15 amino acids. The DNA of the CDR3 is TGCGCCAGCAGCTTGGAGCCCCCCCCGACAGATACGCAGTATTTT. It encodes CASSLEPPPTDTQYF.

This sequence joins TRBV5-1 and TRBJ1-4; D unclear. Deletions cut 0 bases from V and 5 bases from J, with 8 bases between. The length of the CDR3 is 14 residues. Germline V gives CDR1 SGHRS, CDR2 YFSETQ. CDR3 sequence: CASSLVAGNEKLFF. CDR3 nucleotide sequence: TGCGCCAGCAGCTTGGTCGCAGGAAATGAAAAACTGTTTTTT.

The chain couples TRBV2 to TRBJ1-6; D is undetermined. The V and J ends lost 0 bases and 7 bases respectively, with 7 bases between them. From germline, CDR1 is SNHLY and CDR2 FYNNEI. This CDR3 region has 14 residues. The CDR3 nucleotides read TGTGCCAGCAGTGAAGCACCACGGAATTCACCCCTCCACTTT. Residues: CASSEAPRNSPLHF.

The V and J genes are TRBV25-1 and TRBJ2-2; 9 nucleotides align to TRBD1. V gave up 5 bases and J gave up 7 bases; unmatched junction bases: 8. The length of the CDR3 is 15 residues. Germline-derived CDR1 and CDR2 are MGHDK and SYGVNS. The CDR3 DNA reads as TGTGCCAGCAGTCCAAGGGACAGGGAATTCGGGGAGCTGTTTTTT. Translated, it gives CASSPRDREFGELFF.

V usage is TRBV27 and J usage is TRBJ2-3; tentatively, D is TRBD1 (5 bases). This CDR3 has 15 residues. CDR1 is MNHEY and CDR2 is SMNVEV in the germline V gene (reference sequence). Trimming left V 4 bases short and J 2 bases short, with 13 bases between. The CDR3 sequence: CASSSLTDPTDTQYF. CDR3 coding DNA: TGTGCCAGCAGTTCTCTGACAGACCCCACAGATACGCAGTATTTT.

The rearrangement uses TRBV6-5 and TRBJ2-7; D remains unclear. This CDR3 has 12 amino acids. Trimming pared 6 bases from V and 1 base from J, leaving 7 bases between. The germline V gene has CDR1 MNHEY and CDR2 SVGAGI. CDR3 in amino acids: CASSSMSYEQYF. The CDR3 nucleotides read TGTGCCAGCAGCTCTATGTCCTACGAGCAGTACTTC.

The CDR3 protein is CASSQEGLAVGQYF. CDR3 sequence (DNA): TGTGCCAGCAGCCAAGAGGGACTAGCAGTAGGGCAGTACTTC. This chain joins TRBV2 and TRBJ2-7; TRBD2 matches 9 bases. The CDR3 covers 14 residues. CDR1 is SNHLY and CDR2 is FYNNEI in the germline V gene. The V and J ends lost 6 bases and 9 bases, in that order; junction bases with no gene match: 12.

This clone showed up just once. This chain links TRBV5-8 with TRBJ2-1, with TRBD2 matching over 7 bases. Germline assignment: CDR1 SGHTS and CDR2 YDEGEE. The CDR3 runs to 16 residues. The V and J ends lost 0 bases and 1 base, in that order; junction bases with no gene match: 4. The CDR3 sequence is CASSLGIAGSYNEQFF. DNA for the CDR3: TGTGCCAGCAGCTTGGGGATAGCGGGTTCCTACAATGAGCAGTTCTTC.

V gene TRBV11-2 combines with J gene TRBJ2-1, with 7 bases identical to TRBD1. The CDR3 consists of 18 residues. The ends lost 5 bases at V and 0 bases at J; junction bases unmatched: 13. Germline assignment: CDR1 SGHAT and CDR2 FQNNGV. Here the CDR3 reads CASSPRTGSMSSYNEQFF. The CDR3 DNA follows: TGTGCCAGCAGCCCGCGGACAGGCTCAATGAGCTCCTACAATGAGCAGTTCTTC.

V and J are TRBV11-2 and TRBJ2-7, with TRBD2 as a possible D gene (6 bases). The V gene lost 3 bases and the J gene lost 2 bases, with 11 bases spanning the gap. CDR3 size: 14 residues. CDR1 is SGHAT and CDR2 is FQNNGV in the germline V gene. The CDR3 DNA reads as TGTGCCAGCAGCTTTACTTCGGGGGCCTACGAGCAGTACTTC. It codes for CASSFTSGAYEQYF.

The chain has TRBV28 and TRBJ2-7; D is ambiguous. Trimming cost V 4 bases and J 5 bases, with 9 bases left between them. The CDR3 contains 12 residues. Germline CDR1 reads MDHEN; CDR2 reads SYDVKM. The CDR3: CASSYGPHEQYF. In nucleotides, the CDR3 is TGTGCCAGCAGTTATGGGCCCCACGAGCAGTACTTC.